The 15 T cell receptor beta chains listed next were all sequenced from one sample in a study of cytomegalovirus exposure and HLA in healthy donors. PCR used 60 Vbeta primers and 13 Jbeta primers. Repertoires were generated with immunoSEQ multiplex PCR, while TCRdb's copy carries only in-frame clones and drops some. The repertoire holds roughly 65,000 clones, around four fifths seen once, with approximately 4.3% in the top ten. The sample consisted of PBMCs. The source of these receptors is a woman aged 25-40 years in good health and CMV-seronegative.

The chain joins TRBV30 to TRBJ2-7; 7 bases line up with TRBD2. After removal of 2 bases from V and 3 bases from J, the junction contained 7 bases not matched to a gene. The CDR3 runs 14 residues. From germline, CDR1 is GTSNPN and CDR2 SVGIG (reference sequence). CDR3 in DNA: TGTGCCTGGAGTTTCGGAGGGAGGGGCTACGAGCAGTACTTC. It encodes CAWSFGGRGYEQYF.

This sequence joins TRBV10-2 and TRBJ1-1; 7 nucleotides align to TRBD1. The germline V gene encodes CDR1 WSHSY and CDR2 SAAADI. V lost 7 bases and J lost 1; bases outside the gene matches: 9. This CDR3 region has 15 residues. CDR3 sequence reads: CASTHEGGGNTEAFF. CDR3 in DNA: TGCGCCAGCACCCACGAAGGGGGCGGGAACACTGAAGCTTTCTTT.

The chain has TRBV29-1 and TRBJ2-7; 7 nucleotides agree with TRBD2. Germline values: CDR1 SQVTM, CDR2 ANQGSEA. V was pared by 7 bases and J by 4 bases, with 13 bases of the junction left unmatched. The CDR3 spans 14 residues. CDR3 in DNA: TGCAGCGCCACGAGGACTAGTCCCACTTACGAGCAGTACTTC. Encoded protein: CSATRTSPTYEQYF.

This clone was observed once. The genes are TRBV9 and TRBJ1-2; tentative D call: TRBD1 (5 bases). V dropped 0 bases and J dropped 5 bases, with 14 bases sitting between them. This CDR3 is 15 amino acids long. The germline V gene has CDR1 SGDLS and CDR2 YYNGEE. The CDR3 coding sequence is TGTGCCAGCAGCGTAGCTACAGGATCGTCATATGGCTACACCTTC. Protein sequence: CASSVATGSSYGYTF.

This chain joins TRBV4-3 and TRBJ2-7; TRBD2 aligns across 8 bases. The V gene's germline CDR1 is LGHNA and CDR2 YSLEER. V lost 0 bases and J lost 4; bases outside the gene matches: 11. The CDR3 totals 17 residues. CDR3 residues: CASSQEGSSGGYYEQYF. DNA of the CDR3: TGCGCCAGCAGCCAAGAGGGTTCCAGCGGGGGATATTACGAGCAGTACTTC.

The chain carries TRBV5-1 and TRBJ2-3; D might be TRBD2 (6 bases). Germline V CDR1 and CDR2: SGHRS, YFSETQ. The germline V and J ends were trimmed by 7 bases and 4 bases, with 13 bases remaining between them. This CDR3 region has 13 residues. CDR3 nucleotide sequence: TGCGCCAGCCAACTAGCCTCATCAGATACGCAGTATTTT. It is translated as CASQLASSDTQYF. Complete variable domain (other parts from reference TRBV5-1 and TRBJ2-3): KAGVTQTPRYLIKTRGQQVTLSCSPISGHRSVSWYQQTPGQGLQFLFEYFSETQRNKGNFPGRFSGRQFSNSRSEMNVSTLELGDSALYLCASQLASSDTQYFGPGTRLTVL.

The CDR3 reads CASSSGLAGARGTDTQYF. CDR3 DNA sequence: TGTGCCAGCAGCTCAGGACTAGCGGGAGCGAGGGGCACAGATACGCAGTATTTT. The rearrangement joins TRBV11-2 to TRBJ2-3, with TRBD2 matching 13 bases. CDR1 and CDR2 (germline): SGHAT, FQNNGV. CDR3 length equals 18 residues. The V segment lost 4 bases and the J segment 1 base; nucleotides outside the gene matches: 8.

As for this clone: Other DNA sequences in this specimen translate into the identical CDR3. This chain uses TRBV6-1 with TRBJ1-1, with TRBD1 matching 8 bases. The length of the CDR3 is 13 residues. Germline CDR1 MNHNS, CDR2 SASEGT. V shed 6 bases and J 3 bases; nucleotides not matched to a gene: 3. The CDR3, as DNA: TGTGCCAGCAGAGGACAGGGCGACACTGAAGCTTTCTTT. It specifies CASRGQGDTEAFF.

This clone was counted only a few times. The chain is built from TRBV18 and TRBJ2-6; 10 nucleotides line up with TRBD1. The CDR3 covers 16 residues. After removal of 4 bases from V and 3 bases from J, the junction contained 3 bases not matched to a gene. CDR1 and CDR2 (germline): KGHSH, LQKENI. The CDR3 DNA is TGTGCCAGCTCACAGACAGGGGGCTTTGGGGCCAACGTCCTGACTTTC. Protein: CASSQTGGFGANVLTF.

V usage is TRBV29-1 and J usage is TRBJ2-7; 9 positions match TRBD1. CDR1 SQVTM and CDR2 ANQGSEA come from the germline V gene. CDR3 length: 16 residues. V lost 3 bases and J lost 2; bases outside the gene matches: 11. In nucleotides, the CDR3 is TGCAGCGTTGATGAGGGACAGGGCCGGGGAGCCTACGAGCAGTACTTC. Translation gives CSVDEGQGRGAYEQYF.

The chain has TRBV7-8 and TRBJ2-5, with 9 bases that match TRBD1. This CDR3 comprises 19 residues. With V trimmed by 1 base and J by 3 bases, 15 bases remained unmatched. From germline, CDR1 is SGHVS and CDR2 FQNEAQ. CDR3 in DNA: TGTGCCAGCAGCTTAGTAGAGGGGCGACAGGGGGTGAGCGAAGAGACCCAGTACTTC. This sequence encodes CASSLVEGRQGVSEETQYF.

The gene calls are TRBV19 and TRBJ1-1; D is unresolved. The V and J ends lost 2 bases and 5 bases respectively, with 12 bases between them. The CDR3 is 14 residues long. Germline CDR1 LNHDA, CDR2 SQIVND (reference sequence). The CDR3: CASSIRGSKTEAFF. The DNA for the CDR3 is TGTGCCAGTAGTATAAGAGGGAGCAAGACTGAAGCTTTCTTT.

The CDR3 loop reads CASRAGTSGGQQYF. CDR3 coding DNA: TGTGCCAGCAGGGCCGGGACTAGCGGGGGCCAGCAGTACTTC. The gene calls are TRBV6-5 and TRBJ2-7; 14 bases line up with TRBD2. V lost 6 bases, J lost 8 bases, and 6 bases stayed unmatched. The CDR3 is made up of 14 amino acids. In germline, CDR1 is MNHEY, CDR2 SVGAGI.

The J gene is TRBJ1-1, the V gene TRBV5-6; 7 bases fit TRBD1. Germline V lookup: CDR1 SGHDT, CDR2 YYEEEE. V trimming: 5 bases; J trimming: 8 bases; junction bases outside the gene matches: 3. This CDR3 has 11 amino acids. CDR3: CASSIQGEAFF. The CDR3 nucleotides read TGTGCCAGCAGTATACAGGGGGAAGCTTTCTTT.

The chain combines TRBV30 with TRBJ2-3; possible D gene TRBD1, 5 bases. Germline lookup yields CDR1 GTSNPN and CDR2 SVGIG (reference sequence). The CDR3 contains 14 residues. V lost 3 bases to trimming and J lost 0 bases, with 10 bases between them. The DNA of the CDR3 is TGTGCCTGGAGCAGACAGCTTAGCACAGATACGCAGTATTTT. This gives the protein CAWSRQLSTDTQYF.